This T cell receptor beta chain was retrieved from a study of blood T cell repertoires in COVID-19. Study details: Donors in the United States, Italy and Spain gave samples during acute or convalescent COVID-19. From T cells, B-cell-depleted T cells, or PBMCs came the material, which was cDNA or gDNA.

The authors' processing: Estimated nucleated cell counts came from reference gene primer amplification. Measured with immunoSEQ multiplex PCR; TCRdb has only the in-frame clones, and not every one. That table gives V, J and clone size, and the DNA gave D and trimming. The sample has roughly 64,000 clones; roughly 82% are singletons. In germline, CDR1 is LNHDA, CDR2 SQIVND (reference sequence). V lost 4 bases to trimming and J lost 10 bases, with 10 bases between them. The CDR3 runs to 11 residues. The genes are TRBV19 and TRBJ1-1; tentatively, D is TRBD1 (5 bases). The receptor was isolated from a woman aged 55 to 70 with acute or convalescent COVID-19. The sample taken for sequencing was peripheral blood. The CDR3: CASSTGIAAFF. In DNA form, the CDR3 reads TGTGCCAGTAGTACAGGGATTGCAGCTTTCTTT.